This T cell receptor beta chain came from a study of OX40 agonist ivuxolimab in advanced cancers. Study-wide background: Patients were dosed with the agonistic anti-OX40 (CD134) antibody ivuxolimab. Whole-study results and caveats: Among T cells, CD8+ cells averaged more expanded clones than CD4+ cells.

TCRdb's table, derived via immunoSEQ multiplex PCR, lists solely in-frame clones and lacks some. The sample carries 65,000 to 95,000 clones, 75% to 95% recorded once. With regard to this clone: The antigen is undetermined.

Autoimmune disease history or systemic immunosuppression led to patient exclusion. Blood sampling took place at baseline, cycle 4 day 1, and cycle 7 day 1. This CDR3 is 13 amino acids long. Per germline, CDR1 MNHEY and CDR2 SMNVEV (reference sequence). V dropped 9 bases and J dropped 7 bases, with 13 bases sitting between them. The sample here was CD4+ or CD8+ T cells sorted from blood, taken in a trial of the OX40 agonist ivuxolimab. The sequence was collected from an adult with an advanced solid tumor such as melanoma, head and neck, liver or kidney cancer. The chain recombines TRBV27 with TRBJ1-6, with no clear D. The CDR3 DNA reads TGTGCCAGTAGGTGGCAGGAAAATTCACCCCTCCACTTT. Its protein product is CASRWQENSPLHF.